The 9 T cell receptor beta chains below come from one sample, sequenced in a study of T cell repertoires in cytomegalovirus infection. Antigens for these TCRs are unknown. TCRdb re-called the reads through MiXCR, storing one row per CDR3 protein. The sample consists of just under 500,000 distinct CDR3 sequences, roughly 34% of them appearing once. Sequenced here: cultured PBMCs, sampled from culture after CMV antigen stimulation. All receptors derive from a human donor in good health (CMV status not recorded). Some clones in this sample may be carry-over from other donors' samples.

The rearrangement links TRBV11-2 to TRBJ1-2, with D hard to call. Per the germline V gene, CDR1 is SGHAT and CDR2 is FQNNGV. The V end lost 4 bases, the J end lost 2 bases, and 11 bases lay between the germline ends. The CDR3 has 14 amino acids. The CDR3 nucleotides read TGTGCCAGCAGCTCTCGGTCTGGCAACTATGGCTACACCTTC. It specifies CASSSRSGNYGYTF.

A few counts support this clonotype. J is TRBJ2-3 and V is TRBV10-3, with 12 bases aligning to TRBD2. Germline V CDR1 and CDR2: ENHRY, SYGVKD. CDR3 length: 16 amino acids. V dropped 6 bases and J dropped 5; count of bases not matched to a gene: 9. The CDR3 coding sequence is TGTGCCATCAGCAGACTAGCGGGAGAGTTAGGAGATACGCAGTATTTT. Translating gives CAISRLAGELGDTQYF.

The chain is built from TRBV7-2 and TRBJ2-2; TRBD2 matches at 8 bases. Germline V gene sequence: CDR1 SGHTA, CDR2 FQGNSA. J gave up 3 bases and V 4 bases, and 7 bases lay outside the gene matches. The length of the CDR3 is 16 residues. The CDR3 loop reads CASSWVVGRDTGELFF. CDR3 nucleotides: TGTGCCAGCAGCTGGGTGGTCGGGAGGGACACCGGGGAGCTGTTTTTT.

J is TRBJ2-1 and V is TRBV28; 7 nucleotides match TRBD2. This CDR3 is 15 amino acids long. The ends lost 4 bases at V and 7 bases at J; junction bases unmatched: 10. Germline-derived CDR1 and CDR2 are MDHEN and SYDVKM. CDR3 region: CASSSPGGSRNEQFF. In DNA form, the CDR3 reads TGTGCCAGCAGTTCCCCTGGCGGGAGTAGGAATGAGCAGTTCTTC.

This rearrangement joins TRBV6-1 to TRBJ1-4; perhaps TRBD1 as D (6 bases). The V end was cut by 6 bases, the J end by 3 bases, with 26 bases between. The CDR3 extends over 19 amino acids. Germline values: CDR1 MNHNS, CDR2 SASEGT. CDR3 bases: TGTGCCAGCAGCGACATACAGGGCCGTTCCTCAGAGGCTAATGAAAAACTGTTTTTT. As protein: CASSDIQGRSSEANEKLFF.

The rearrangement joins TRBV29-1 to TRBJ2-6; TRBD1 matches 9 bases. The CDR3 runs to 15 residues. J was trimmed by 2 bases and V by 6 bases; bases with no gene match: 5. Per the germline V gene, CDR1 is SQVTM and CDR2 is ANQGSEA. CDR3 sequence (DNA): TGCAGCGTACGACAGGGGGTCACTGGGGCCAACGTCCTGACTTTC. It codes for CSVRQGVTGANVLTF.

The sample holds many counts of this clonotype. The chain is built from TRBV7-2 and TRBJ2-1, with D possibly being TRBD1 (6 bases). The CDR3 is 15 amino acids. Germline assignment: CDR1 SGHTA and CDR2 FQGNSA. The V end was cut by 4 bases, the J end by 6 bases, with 16 bases between. This chain's CDR3 is CASSSHRVTSNEQFF. The CDR3 coding sequence is TGTGCCAGCAGCTCGCACAGGGTAACTAGCAATGAGCAGTTCTTC.

This clonotype appeared a few times. J is TRBJ2-1 and V is TRBV7-2, with TRBD2 matching over 11 bases. CDR3 length equals 16 residues. Germline CDR1 is SGHTA and CDR2 is FQGNSA. V lost 3 bases, J lost 1 base, and 2 bases stayed unmatched. The CDR3 nucleotides are TGTGCCAGCAGCTTTAGCGGGAGGGCGTCCTACAATGAGCAGTTCTTC. As protein: CASSFSGRASYNEQFF.

This clonotype was seen repeatedly, ten times or more. The chain carries TRBV7-9 and TRBJ2-1; 11 bases match TRBD2. Germline V CDR1 and CDR2: SEHNR, FQNEAQ (reference sequence). The CDR3 is made up of 15 amino acids. After removal of 5 bases from V and 5 bases from J, the junction contained 5 bases not matched to a gene. The CDR3 region has the DNA TGTGCCAGCAGCCCTAGCGGGAGGTCCGACAATGAGCAGTTCTTC. It encodes CASSPSGRSDNEQFF.